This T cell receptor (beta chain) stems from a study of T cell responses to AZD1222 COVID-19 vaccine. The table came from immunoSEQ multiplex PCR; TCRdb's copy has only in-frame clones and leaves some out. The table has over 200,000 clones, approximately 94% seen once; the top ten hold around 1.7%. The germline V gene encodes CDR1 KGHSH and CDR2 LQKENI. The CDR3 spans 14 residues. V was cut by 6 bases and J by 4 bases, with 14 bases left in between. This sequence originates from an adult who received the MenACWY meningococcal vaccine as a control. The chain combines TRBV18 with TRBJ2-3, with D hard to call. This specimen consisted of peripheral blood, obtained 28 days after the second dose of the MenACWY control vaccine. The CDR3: CASSPVVDSDTQYF. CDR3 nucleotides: TGTGCCAGCTCCCCTGTTGTGGATTCAGATACGCAGTATTTT.